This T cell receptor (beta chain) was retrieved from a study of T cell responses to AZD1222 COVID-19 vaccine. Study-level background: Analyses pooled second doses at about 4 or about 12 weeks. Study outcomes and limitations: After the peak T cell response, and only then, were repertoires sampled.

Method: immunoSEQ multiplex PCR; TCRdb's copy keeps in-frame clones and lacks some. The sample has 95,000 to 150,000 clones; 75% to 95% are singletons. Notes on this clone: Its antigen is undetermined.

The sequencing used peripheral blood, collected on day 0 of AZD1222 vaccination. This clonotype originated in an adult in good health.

CDR3 sequence reads: CASSVLENTGELFF. The CDR3 DNA is TGTGCCAGCAGCGTCCTTGAGAACACCGGGGAGCTGTTTTTT. The chain uses TRBV3-1 (or the pseudogene TRBV3-2) and TRBJ2-2; no reliable D call. Germline V CDR1 and CDR2: LGHDT, YNNKEL (reference sequence). The CDR3 covers 14 residues. The V end lost 5 bases, the J end lost 1 base, and 8 bases lay between the germline ends.